Listed below are T cell receptor beta chains from one sample, sequenced in a study of T cells in Graves' hyperthyroidism and ophthalmopathy. MiXCR was run by TCRdb on the multiplex PCR reads, yielding one entry per CDR3 protein. Of under 500,000 distinct CDR3 sequences in the sample, about 14% were seen once. Specimen: blood. Every receptor here comes from a man in his forties or fifties with Graves' ophthalmopathy. CDR3s include the opening cysteine and the closing phenylalanine or tryptophan.

CDR3 protein: CASSLSGSLNTEAFF; V gene: TRBV3-1; J gene: TRBJ1-1
CDR3 protein: CSARVTGGGWETQYF; V gene: TRBV20-1; J gene: TRBJ2-5
CDR3 protein: CASKSSGGGVQETQYF; V gene: TRBV5-1; J gene: TRBJ2-5
CDR3 protein: CAWSVHGGYEQYF; V gene: TRBV30; J gene: TRBJ2-7
CDR3 protein: CASSRTSPLAGGHTGELFF; V gene: TRBV11-2; J gene: TRBJ2-2
CDR3 protein: CASSKRTSGSKEQYF; V gene: TRBV11-2; J gene: TRBJ2-7
CDR3 protein: CASSADSQETQYF; V gene: TRBV25-1; J gene: TRBJ2-5
CDR3 protein: CASSQDLVHVRFF; V gene: TRBV3-1; J gene: TRBJ2-1
CDR3 protein: CASSGTSSPDTQYF; V gene: TRBV2; J gene: TRBJ2-3
CDR3 protein: CASSFQSGANVLTF; V gene: TRBV28; J gene: TRBJ2-6
CDR3 protein: CASSPTTDTQYF; V gene: TRBV18; J gene: TRBJ2-3
CDR3 protein: CASSELRLNQPQHF; V gene: TRBV6-1; J gene: TRBJ1-5
CDR3 protein: CASSLEGWSYEQYF; V gene: TRBV7-2; J gene: TRBJ2-7
CDR3 protein: CASSWTGSGADPGYTF; V gene: TRBV7-9; J gene: TRBJ1-2
CDR3 protein: CASSQPPGRGTQYF; V gene: TRBV11-2; J gene: TRBJ2-5
CDR3 protein: CASSSRDRGRNEQYF; V gene: TRBV7-2; J gene: TRBJ2-7
CDR3 protein: CAWSDSSDEQYF; V gene: TRBV30; J gene: TRBJ2-7
CDR3 protein: CAWSLRDEQFF; V gene: TRBV30; J gene: TRBJ2-1
CDR3 protein: CASEAGGGELFF; V gene: TRBV27; J gene: TRBJ2-2
CDR3 protein: CASSLLAGVRETQYF; V gene: TRBV7-8; J gene: TRBJ2-5
CDR3 protein: CASSLMYLGTEEQFF; V gene: TRBV5-1; J gene: TRBJ2-1
CDR3 protein: CASSLEAGARVDGYTF; V gene: TRBV5-1; J gene: TRBJ1-2
CDR3 protein: CASSQAGTGREDKNIQYF; V gene: TRBV14; J gene: TRBJ2-4
CDR3 protein: CSGVLDGYTF; V gene: TRBV20-1; J gene: TRBJ1-2
CDR3 protein: CASSFEREKLFF; V gene: TRBV5-1; J gene: TRBJ1-4
CDR3 protein: CSARGLEETQYF; V gene: TRBV20-1; J gene: TRBJ2-5
CDR3 protein: CSAGGGTHYEQYF; V gene: TRBV20-1; J gene: TRBJ2-7
CDR3 protein: CASSLGDSLYEQYF; V gene: TRBV11-1; J gene: TRBJ2-7
CDR3 protein: CATSDFVGTPYNEQFF; V gene: TRBV24-1; J gene: TRBJ2-1
CDR3 protein: CASSMTGDTQYF; V gene: TRBV10-2; J gene: TRBJ2-3
CDR3 protein: CSASGTAGANVLTF; V gene: TRBV20-1; J gene: TRBJ2-6
CDR3 protein: CASSLAEGNTIYF; V gene: TRBV5-1; J gene: TRBJ1-3
CDR3 protein: CASSEYGTSVDNEQFF; V gene: TRBV25-1; J gene: TRBJ2-1
CDR3 protein: CSVRGQGDPLYQPQHF; V gene: TRBV20-1; J gene: TRBJ1-5
CDR3 protein: CASSPSVVVRTYEQYF; V gene: TRBV4-1; J gene: TRBJ2-7